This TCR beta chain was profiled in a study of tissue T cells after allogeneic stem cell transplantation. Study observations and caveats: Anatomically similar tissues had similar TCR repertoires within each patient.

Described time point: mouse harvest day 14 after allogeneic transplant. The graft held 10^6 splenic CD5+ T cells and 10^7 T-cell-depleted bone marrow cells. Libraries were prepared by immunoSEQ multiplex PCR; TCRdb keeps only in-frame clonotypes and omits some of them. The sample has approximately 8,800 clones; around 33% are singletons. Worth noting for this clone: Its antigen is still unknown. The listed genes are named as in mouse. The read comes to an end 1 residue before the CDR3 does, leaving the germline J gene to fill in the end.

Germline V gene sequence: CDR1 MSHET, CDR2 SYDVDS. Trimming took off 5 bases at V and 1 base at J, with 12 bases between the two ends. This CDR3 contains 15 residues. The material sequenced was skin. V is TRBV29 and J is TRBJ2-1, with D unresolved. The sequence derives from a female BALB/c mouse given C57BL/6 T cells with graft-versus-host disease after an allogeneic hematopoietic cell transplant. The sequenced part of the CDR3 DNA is TGTGCTAGCAGTCCCTCGATGGGAAACTATGCTGAGCAGTTC. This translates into CASSPSMGNYAEQF. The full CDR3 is CASSPSMGNYAEQFF.